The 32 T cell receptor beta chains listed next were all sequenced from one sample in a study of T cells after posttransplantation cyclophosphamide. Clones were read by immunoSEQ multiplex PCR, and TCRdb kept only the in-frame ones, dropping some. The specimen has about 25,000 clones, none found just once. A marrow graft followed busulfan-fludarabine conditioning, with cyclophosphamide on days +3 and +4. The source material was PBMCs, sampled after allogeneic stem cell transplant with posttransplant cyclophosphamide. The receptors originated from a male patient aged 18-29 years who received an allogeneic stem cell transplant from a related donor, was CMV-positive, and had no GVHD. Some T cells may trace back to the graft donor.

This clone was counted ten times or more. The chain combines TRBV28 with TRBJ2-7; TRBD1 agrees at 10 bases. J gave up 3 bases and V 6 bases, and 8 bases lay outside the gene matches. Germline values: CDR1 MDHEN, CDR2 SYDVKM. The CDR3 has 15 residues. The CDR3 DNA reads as TGTGCCAGCAGCGCCGCCGACAGGGGGCGCTACGAGCAGTACTTC. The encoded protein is CASSAADRGRYEQYF.

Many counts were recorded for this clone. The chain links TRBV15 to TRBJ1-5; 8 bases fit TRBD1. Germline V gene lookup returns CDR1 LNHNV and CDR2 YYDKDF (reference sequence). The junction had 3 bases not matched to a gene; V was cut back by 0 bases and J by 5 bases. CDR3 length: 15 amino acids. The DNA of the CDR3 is TGTGCCACCAGCAGAGATATACAGGGGGATCAGCCCCAGCATTTT. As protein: CATSRDIQGDQPQHF.

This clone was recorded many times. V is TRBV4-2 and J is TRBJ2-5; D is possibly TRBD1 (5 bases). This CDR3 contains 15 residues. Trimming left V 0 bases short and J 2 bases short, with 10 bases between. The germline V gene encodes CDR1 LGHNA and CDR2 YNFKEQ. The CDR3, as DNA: TGTGCCAGCAGCCAAGATTTGGGGCGTCAAGAGACCCAGTACTTC. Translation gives CASSQDLGRQETQYF.

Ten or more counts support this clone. CDR3 sequence: CASSQAGQGAMDNQPQHF. Written as DNA, the CDR3 is TGCGCCAGCAGCCAAGCGGGACAGGGGGCGATGGACAATCAGCCCCAGCATTTT. This chain links TRBV4-1 with TRBJ1-5; 12 nucleotides align to TRBD1. CDR1 and CDR2 from the germline V gene are MGHRA and YSYEKL. The CDR3 has 18 amino acids. The J segment lost 3 bases and the V segment lost 1 base, leaving 7 bases of the junction unmatched.

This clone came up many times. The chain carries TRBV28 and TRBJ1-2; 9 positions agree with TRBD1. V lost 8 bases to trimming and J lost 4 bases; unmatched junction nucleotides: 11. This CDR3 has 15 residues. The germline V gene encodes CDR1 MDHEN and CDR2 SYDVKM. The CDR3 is CASSLLQGAVYGYTF. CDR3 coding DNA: TGTGCCAGCTCCCTCTTACAGGGGGCTGTCTATGGCTACACCTTC.

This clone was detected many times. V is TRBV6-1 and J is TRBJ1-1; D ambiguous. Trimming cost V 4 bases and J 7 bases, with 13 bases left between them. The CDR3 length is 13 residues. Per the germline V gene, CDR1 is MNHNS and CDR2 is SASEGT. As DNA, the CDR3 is TGTGCCAGCAGTGGGTGGAGGACCCATGAAGCTTTCTTT. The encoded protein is CASSGWRTHEAFF.

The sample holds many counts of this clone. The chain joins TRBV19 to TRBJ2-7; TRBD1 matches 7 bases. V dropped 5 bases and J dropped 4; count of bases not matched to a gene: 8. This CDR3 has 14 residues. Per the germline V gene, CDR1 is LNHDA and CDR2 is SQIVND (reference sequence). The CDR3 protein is CASSQGDSGYEQYF. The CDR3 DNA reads TGTGCCAGTAGTCAGGGGGATTCGGGTTACGAGCAGTACTTC.

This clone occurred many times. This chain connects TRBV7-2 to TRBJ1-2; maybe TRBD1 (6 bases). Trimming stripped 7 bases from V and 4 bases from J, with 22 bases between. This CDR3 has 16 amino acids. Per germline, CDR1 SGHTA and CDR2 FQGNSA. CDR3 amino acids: CASNNPGRTASYGYTF. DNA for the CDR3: TGTGCCAGCAACAACCCCGGCCGGACAGCCTCCTATGGCTACACCTTC.

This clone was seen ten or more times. CDR3 loop: CASSFGRPSYEQYF. CDR3 DNA: TGTGCCAGCAGCTTCGGCAGGCCCTCCTACGAGCAGTACTTC. The chain carries TRBV7-2 and TRBJ2-7; D is undetermined. Trimming took 3 bases from V and 0 from J, leaving 9 bases between them. The CDR3 loop spans 14 amino acids. The germline V gene has CDR1 SGHTA and CDR2 FQGNSA.

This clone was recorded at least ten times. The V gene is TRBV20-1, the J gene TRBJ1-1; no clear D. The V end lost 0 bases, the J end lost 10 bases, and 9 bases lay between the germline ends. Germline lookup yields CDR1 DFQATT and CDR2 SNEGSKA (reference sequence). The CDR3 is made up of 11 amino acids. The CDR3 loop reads CSARDYVGAFF. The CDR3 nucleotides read TGCAGTGCTAGAGATTACGTCGGAGCTTTCTTT.

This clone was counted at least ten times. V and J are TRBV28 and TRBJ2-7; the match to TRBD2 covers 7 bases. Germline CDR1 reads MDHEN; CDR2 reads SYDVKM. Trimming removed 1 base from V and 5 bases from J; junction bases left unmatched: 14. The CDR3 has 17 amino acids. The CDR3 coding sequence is TGTGCCAGCAGTTTATTTTTTAGGGACTACCCGTATGACGAGCAGTACTTC. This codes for CASSLFFRDYPYDEQYF.

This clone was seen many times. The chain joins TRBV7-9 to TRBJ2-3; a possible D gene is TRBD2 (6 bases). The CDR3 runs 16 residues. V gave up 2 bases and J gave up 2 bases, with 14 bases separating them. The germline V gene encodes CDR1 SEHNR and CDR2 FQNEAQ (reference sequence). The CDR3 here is CASSLRAGGSTDTQYF. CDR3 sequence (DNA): TGTGCCAGCAGCTTACGGGCCGGGGGTTCCACAGATACGCAGTATTTT.

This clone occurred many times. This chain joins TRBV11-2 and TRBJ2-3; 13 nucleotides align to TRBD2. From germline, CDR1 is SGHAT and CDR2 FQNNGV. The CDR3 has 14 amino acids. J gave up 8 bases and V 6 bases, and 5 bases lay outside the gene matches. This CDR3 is CASSRGLAGATQYF. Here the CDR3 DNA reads TGTGCCAGCAGTAGAGGACTAGCGGGAGCTACGCAGTATTTT.

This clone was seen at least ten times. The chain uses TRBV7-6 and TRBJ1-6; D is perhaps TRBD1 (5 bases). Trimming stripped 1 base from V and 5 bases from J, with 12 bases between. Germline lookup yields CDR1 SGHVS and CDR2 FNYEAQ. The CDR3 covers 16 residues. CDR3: CASSLGADRHNSPLHF. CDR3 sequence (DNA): TGTGCCAGCAGCTTAGGTGCCGACAGACATAATTCACCCCTCCACTTT.

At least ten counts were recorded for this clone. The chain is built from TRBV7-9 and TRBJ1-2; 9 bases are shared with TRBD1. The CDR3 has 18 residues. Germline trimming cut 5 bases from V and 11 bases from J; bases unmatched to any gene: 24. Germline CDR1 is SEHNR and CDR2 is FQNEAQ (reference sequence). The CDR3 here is CASSLGQGGVGSATRYTF. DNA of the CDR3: TGTGCCAGCAGCCTGGGACAGGGCGGAGTAGGTTCAGCGACACGATACACCTTC.

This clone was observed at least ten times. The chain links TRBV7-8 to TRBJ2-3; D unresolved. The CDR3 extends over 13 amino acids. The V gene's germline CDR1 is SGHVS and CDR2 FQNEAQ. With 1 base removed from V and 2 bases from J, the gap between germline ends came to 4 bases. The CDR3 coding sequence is TGTGCCAGCAGCTTAGTATTCACAGATACGCAGTATTTT. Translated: CASSLVFTDTQYF.

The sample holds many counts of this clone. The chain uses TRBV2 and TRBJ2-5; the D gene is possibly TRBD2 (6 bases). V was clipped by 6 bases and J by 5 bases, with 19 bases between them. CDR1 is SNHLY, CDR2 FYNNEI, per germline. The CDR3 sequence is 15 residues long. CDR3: CASRNSWTNEETQYF. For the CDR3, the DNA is TGTGCCAGCAGGAATAGTTGGACTAACGAGGAGACCCAGTACTTC.

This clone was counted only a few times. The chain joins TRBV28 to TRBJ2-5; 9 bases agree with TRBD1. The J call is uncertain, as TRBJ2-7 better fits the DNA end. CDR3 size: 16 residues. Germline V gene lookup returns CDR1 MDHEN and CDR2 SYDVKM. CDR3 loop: CASSSPWGQGSYEQYF. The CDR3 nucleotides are TGTGCCAGCAGTTCCCCATGGGGACAGGGTTCCTACGAGCAGTACTTC.

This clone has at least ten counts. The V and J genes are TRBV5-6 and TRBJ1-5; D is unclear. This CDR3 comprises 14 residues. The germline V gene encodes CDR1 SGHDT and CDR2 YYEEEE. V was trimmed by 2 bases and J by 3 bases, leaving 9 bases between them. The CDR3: CASSFGQFNQPQHF. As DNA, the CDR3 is TGTGCCAGCAGCTTTGGGCAGTTCAATCAGCCCCAGCATTTT.

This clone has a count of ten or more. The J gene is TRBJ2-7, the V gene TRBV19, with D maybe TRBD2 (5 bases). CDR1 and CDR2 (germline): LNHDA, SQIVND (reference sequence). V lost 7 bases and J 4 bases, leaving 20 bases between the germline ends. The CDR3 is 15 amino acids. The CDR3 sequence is CASTPNGVGSYEQYF. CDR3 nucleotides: TGTGCCAGTACCCCGAATGGCGTGGGGAGTTACGAGCAGTACTTC.

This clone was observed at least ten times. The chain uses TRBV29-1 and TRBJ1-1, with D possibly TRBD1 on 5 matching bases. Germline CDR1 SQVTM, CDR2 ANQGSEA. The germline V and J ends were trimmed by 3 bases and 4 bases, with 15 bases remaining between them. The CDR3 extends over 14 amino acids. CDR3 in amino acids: CSVEKAGYFTEAFF. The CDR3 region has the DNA TGCAGCGTTGAGAAGGCAGGGTACTTCACTGAAGCTTTCTTT.

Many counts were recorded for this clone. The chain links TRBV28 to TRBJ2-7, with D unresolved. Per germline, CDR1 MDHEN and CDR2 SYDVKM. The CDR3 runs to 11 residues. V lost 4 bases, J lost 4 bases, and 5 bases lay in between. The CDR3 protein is CASSSPYEQYF. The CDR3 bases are TGTGCCAGCAGTTCCCCTTACGAGCAGTACTTC.

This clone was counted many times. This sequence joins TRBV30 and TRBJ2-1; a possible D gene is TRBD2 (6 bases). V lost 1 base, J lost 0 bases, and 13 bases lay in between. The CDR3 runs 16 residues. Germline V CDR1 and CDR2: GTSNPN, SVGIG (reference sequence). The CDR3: CAWSGGTQSSYNEQFF. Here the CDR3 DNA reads TGTGCCTGGAGTGGGGGGACTCAGAGCTCCTACAATGAGCAGTTCTTC.

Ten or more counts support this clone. For the CDR3, the DNA is TGTGCCAGCAGCCTCGCAACGGGGGCGAACACCGGGGAGCTGTTTTTT. It translates to CASSLATGANTGELFF. The J gene is TRBJ2-2, the V gene TRBV13, with D tentatively TRBD2 (6 bases). The V end was cut by 5 bases, the J end by 0 bases, with 13 bases between. The CDR3 loop spans 16 amino acids. CDR1 is PRHDT and CDR2 is FYEKMQ in the germline V gene (reference sequence). The whole variable domain, filled in from reference TRBV13 and TRBJ2-2, reads AAGVIQSPRHLIKEKRETATLKCYPIPRHDTVYWYQQGPGQDPQFLISFYEKMQSDKGSIPDRFSAQQFSDYHSELNMSSLELGDSALYFCASSLATGANTGELFFGEGSRLTVL.

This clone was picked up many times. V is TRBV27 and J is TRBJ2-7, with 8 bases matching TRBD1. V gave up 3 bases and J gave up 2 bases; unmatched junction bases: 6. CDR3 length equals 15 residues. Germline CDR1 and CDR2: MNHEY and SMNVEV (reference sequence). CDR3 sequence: CASSFVGQDTYEQYF. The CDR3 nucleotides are TGTGCCAGCAGTTTTGTGGGACAGGATACCTACGAGCAGTACTTC.

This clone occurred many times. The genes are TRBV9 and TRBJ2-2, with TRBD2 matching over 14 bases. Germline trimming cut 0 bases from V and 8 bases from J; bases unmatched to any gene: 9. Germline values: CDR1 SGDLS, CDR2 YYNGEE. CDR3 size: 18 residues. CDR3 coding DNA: TGTGCCAGCAGCGTAGCTGACTGGACTAGCGGGGGGAGGGGGGAGCTGTTTTTT. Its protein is CASSVADWTSGGRGELFF.

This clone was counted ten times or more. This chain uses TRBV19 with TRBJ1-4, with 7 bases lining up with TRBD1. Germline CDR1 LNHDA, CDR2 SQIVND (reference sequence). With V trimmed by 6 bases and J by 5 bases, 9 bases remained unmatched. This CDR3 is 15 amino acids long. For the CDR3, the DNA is TGTGCCAGTAGACAACCGGGACAGTCAAATGAAAAACTGTTTTTT. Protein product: CASRQPGQSNEKLFF.

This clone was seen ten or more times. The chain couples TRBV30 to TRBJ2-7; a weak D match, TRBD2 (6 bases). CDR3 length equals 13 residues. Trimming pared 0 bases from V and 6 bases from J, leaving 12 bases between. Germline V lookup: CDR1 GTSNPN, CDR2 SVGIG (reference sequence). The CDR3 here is CAWSVTQGGEQYF. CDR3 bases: TGTGCCTGGAGTGTAACCCAGGGAGGCGAGCAGTACTTC.

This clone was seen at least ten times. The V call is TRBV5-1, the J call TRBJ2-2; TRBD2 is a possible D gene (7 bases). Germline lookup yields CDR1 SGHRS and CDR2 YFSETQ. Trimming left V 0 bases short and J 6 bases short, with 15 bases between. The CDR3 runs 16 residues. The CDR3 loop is CASSLGSGGLAGELFF. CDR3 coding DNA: TGCGCCAGCAGCTTGGGCTCGGGGGGCCTAGCCGGGGAGCTGTTTTTT.

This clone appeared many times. The CDR3 coding sequence is TGTGCCAGCAGCCTAGAGGCTAGCGGGGGGCTAGATACGCAGTATTTT. This sequence encodes CASSLEASGGLDTQYF. This chain joins TRBV4-2 and TRBJ2-3; TRBD2 matches at 11 bases. The junction had 8 bases not matched to a gene; V was cut back by 4 bases and J by 5 bases. Looked up from germline, CDR1 is LGHNA and CDR2 is YNFKEQ. The CDR3 runs 16 residues.

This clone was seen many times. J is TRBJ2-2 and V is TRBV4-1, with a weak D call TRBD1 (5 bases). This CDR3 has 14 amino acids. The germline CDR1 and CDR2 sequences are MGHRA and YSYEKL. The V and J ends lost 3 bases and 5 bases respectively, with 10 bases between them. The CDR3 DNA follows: TGCGCCAGCAGCCAGCCCAGGGTTACCGGGGAGCTGTTTTTT. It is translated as CASSQPRVTGELFF.

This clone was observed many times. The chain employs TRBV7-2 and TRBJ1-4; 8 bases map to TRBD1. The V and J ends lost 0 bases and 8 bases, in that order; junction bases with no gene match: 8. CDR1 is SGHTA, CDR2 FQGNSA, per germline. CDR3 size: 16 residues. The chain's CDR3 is CASSLAGQGEREKLFF. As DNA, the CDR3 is TGTGCCAGCAGCTTAGCTGGACAGGGAGAGCGAGAAAAACTGTTTTTT.